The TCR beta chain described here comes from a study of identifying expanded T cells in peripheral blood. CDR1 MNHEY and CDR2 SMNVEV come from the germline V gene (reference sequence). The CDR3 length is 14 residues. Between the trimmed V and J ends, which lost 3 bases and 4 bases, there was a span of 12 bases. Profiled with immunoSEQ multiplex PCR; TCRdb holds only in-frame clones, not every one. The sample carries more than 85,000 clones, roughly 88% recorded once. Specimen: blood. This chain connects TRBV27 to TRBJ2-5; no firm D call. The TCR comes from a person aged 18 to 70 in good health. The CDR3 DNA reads TGTGCCAGCAGTTTCTCCGGAACCTTAGAGACCCAGTACTTC. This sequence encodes CASSFSGTLETQYF.